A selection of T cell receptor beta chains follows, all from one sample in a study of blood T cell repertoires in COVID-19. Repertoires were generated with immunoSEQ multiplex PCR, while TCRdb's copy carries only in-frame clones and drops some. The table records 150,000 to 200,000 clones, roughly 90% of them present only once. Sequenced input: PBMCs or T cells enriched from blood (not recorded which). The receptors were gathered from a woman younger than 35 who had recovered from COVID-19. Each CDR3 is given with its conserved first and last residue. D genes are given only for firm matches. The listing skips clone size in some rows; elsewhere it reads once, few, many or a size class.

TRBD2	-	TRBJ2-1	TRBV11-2	CASSPSGSLRNEQFF	TGTGCCAGCAGCCCTAGCGGTTCACTACGGAATGAGCAGTTCTTC
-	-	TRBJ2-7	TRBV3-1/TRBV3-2	CASSQGTDLLTYEQYF	TGTGCCAGCAGCCAAGGCACAGATTTATTAACCTACGAGCAGTACTTC
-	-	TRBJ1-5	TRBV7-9	CASSFTGQPQHF	TGTGCCAGCAGCTTTACAGGACAGCCCCAGCATTTT
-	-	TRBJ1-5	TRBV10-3	CAISDGRDESKHF	TGTGCCATCAGTGACGGGAGGGATGAATCAAAGCATTTT
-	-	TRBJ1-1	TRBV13	CASSFRREAFF	TGTGCCAGCAGCTTCCGGAGGGAAGCTTTCTTT
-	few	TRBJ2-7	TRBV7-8	CASSFLGGTASYEQYF	TGTGCCAGCAGCTTTTTAGGCGGGACAGCGTCCTACGAGCAGTACTTC
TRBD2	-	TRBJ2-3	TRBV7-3	CASSATSGPTDTQYF	TGTGCCAGCAGCGCGACTAGCGGCCCCACAGATACGCAGTATTTT
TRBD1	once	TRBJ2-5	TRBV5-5	CASSSITGGAKTQYF	TGTGCCAGCAGCTCCATTACAGGGGGCGCAAAGACCCAGTACTTC
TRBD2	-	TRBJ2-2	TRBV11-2	CASSVGLAGGTGELFF	TGTGCCAGCAGCGTAGGACTAGCGGGAGGAACCGGGGAGCTGTTTTTT
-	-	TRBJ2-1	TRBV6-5	CAGARSSYNEQFF	TGTGCCGGCGCTAGGAGCTCCTACAATGAGCAGTTCTTC
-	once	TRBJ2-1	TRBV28	CASSFRRAHNEQFF	TGTGCCAGCAGTTTCCGGCGGGCGCACAATGAGCAGTTCTTC
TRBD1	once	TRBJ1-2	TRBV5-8	CASSLWSSTGLGSYGYTF	TGTGCCAGCAGCTTGTGGAGTTCGACAGGGCTCGGTTCCTATGGCTACACCTTC
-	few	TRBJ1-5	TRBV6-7	CASSYGQVHSNQPQHF	TGTGCCAGCAGTTACGGACAAGTACATAGCAATCAGCCCCAGCATTTT
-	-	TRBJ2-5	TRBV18	CASSPQSLAQETQYF	TGTGCCAGCTCACCACAATCACTAGCTCAAGAGACCCAGTACTTC
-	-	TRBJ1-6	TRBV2	CATQRRQGSYNSPLHF	TGTGCCACCCAACGCCGGCAGGGCTCCTATAATTCACCCCTCCACTTT
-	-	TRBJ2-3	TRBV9	CASSVGTTADTQYF	TGTGCCAGCAGCGTTGGGACAACCGCGGATACGCAGTATTTT
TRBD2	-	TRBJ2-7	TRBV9	CASSVESGSIYEQYF	TGTGCCAGCAGCGTAGAAAGCGGGAGTATCTACGAGCAGTACTTC
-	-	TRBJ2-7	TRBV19	CASSVTVTYEQYF	TGTGCCAGTAGTGTGACTGTCACCTACGAGCAGTACTTC
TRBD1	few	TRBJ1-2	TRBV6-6	CASSPSGGALKVDGYTF	TGTGCCAGCAGTCCTTCAGGGGGTGCCTTAAAGGTTGATGGCTACACCTTC
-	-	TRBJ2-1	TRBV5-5	CASSLGSGSYNEQFF	TGTGCCAGCAGCTTGGGTTCGGGCTCCTACAATGAGCAGTTCTTC
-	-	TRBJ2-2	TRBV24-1	CATSTLFPNTGELFF	TGTGCCACCAGTACCCTATTCCCCAACACCGGGGAGCTGTTTTTT
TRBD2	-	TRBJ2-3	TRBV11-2	CASSSKIPTSGRADTQYF	TGTGCCAGCAGCTCCAAAATCCCGACTAGCGGGAGGGCCGATACGCAGTATTTT
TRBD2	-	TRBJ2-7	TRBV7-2	CASSYTSGASYEQYF	TGTGCCAGCAGTTATACTAGCGGGGCCTCCTACGAGCAGTACTTC
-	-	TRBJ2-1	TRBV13	CASSPQTEGTYNEQFF	TGTGCCAGCAGCCCACAGACGGAGGGGACCTACAATGAGCAGTTCTTC
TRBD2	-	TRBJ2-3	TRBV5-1	CASSPGLAADTQYF	TGCGCCAGCAGCCCGGGACTAGCGGCAGATACGCAGTATTTT
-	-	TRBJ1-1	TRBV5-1	CASSLISQGLNTEAFF	TGCGCCAGCAGCTTGATCTCACAGGGTTTGAACACTGAAGCTTTCTTT
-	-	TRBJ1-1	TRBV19	CATLRPSGMAFF	TGTGCCACCCTTCGCCCCTCGGGGATGGCTTTCTTT
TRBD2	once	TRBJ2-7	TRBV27	CASSPRGLREQYF	TGTGCCAGCAGCCCGCGGGGGTTGAGGGAGCAGTACTTC
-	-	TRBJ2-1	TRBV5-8	CARDPDSHNEQFF	TGTGCCCGCGACCCGGACAGTCACAATGAGCAGTTCTTC
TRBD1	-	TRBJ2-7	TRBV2	CARAVTGGPGSSYEQYF	TGTGCCAGAGCAGTCACAGGGGGCCCCGGGAGCTCCTACGAGCAGTACTTC
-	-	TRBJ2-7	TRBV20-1	CSARGSREQYF	TGCAGTGCTAGGGGCAGTAGGGAGCAGTACTTC
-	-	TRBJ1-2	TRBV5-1	CASSLESFGLYGYTF	TGCGCCAGCAGCTTGGAGAGCTTCGGGTTATATGGCTACACCTTC
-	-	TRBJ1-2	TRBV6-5	CASSFYAGSDYGYTF	TGTGCCAGCAGTTTTTATGCGGGATCTGATTACGGCTACACCTTC
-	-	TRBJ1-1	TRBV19	CASSIPQGKVTTEAFF	TGTGCCAGTAGTATCCCCCAGGGAAAGGTGACCACTGAAGCTTTCTTT
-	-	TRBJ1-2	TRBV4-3	CASSQGRGGGGDGYTF	TGCGCCAGCAGCCAAGGACGGGGCGGGGGCGGAGATGGCTACACCTTC
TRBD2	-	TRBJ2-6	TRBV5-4	CASSLGSGSPGANVLTF	TGTGCCAGCAGCTTGGGTAGCGGGAGCCCTGGGGCCAACGTCCTGACTTTC
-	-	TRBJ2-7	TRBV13	CASSLAGGEQYF	TGTGCCAGCAGCTTAGCAGGAGGCGAGCAGTACTTC
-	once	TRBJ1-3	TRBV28	CASSLSPRVNTIYF	TGTGCCAGCAGTTTATCCCCCAGGGTGAACACCATATATTTT
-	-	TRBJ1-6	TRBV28	CASSLGRGRTPLHF	TGTGCCAGCAGTTTAGGACGGGGTCGGACACCCCTCCACTTT
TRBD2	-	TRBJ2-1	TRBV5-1	CASSLRTSGGGPYNEQFF	TGCGCCAGCAGCTTACGGACTAGCGGGGGCGGACCATACAATGAGCAGTTCTTC
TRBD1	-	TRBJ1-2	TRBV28	CASSLDRDHGYTF	TGTGCCAGCAGTTTAGACAGGGATCATGGCTACACCTTC
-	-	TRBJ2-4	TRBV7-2	CASSVRRTGRDIQYF	TGTGCCAGCAGCGTTCGACGGACAGGGAGGGACATTCAGTACTTC
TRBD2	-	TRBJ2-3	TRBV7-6	CASSLSTSGRGGGTQYF	TGTGCCAGCAGCTTGTCGACTAGCGGGAGGGGGGGTGGTACGCAGTATTTT
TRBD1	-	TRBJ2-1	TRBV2	CASSVGQGSYNEQFF	TGTGCCAGCAGTGTTGGACAGGGCTCCTACAATGAGCAGTTCTTC
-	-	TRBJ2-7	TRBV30	CAWIGAGESSEQYF	TGTGCCTGGATTGGGGCAGGGGAAAGCTCCGAGCAGTACTTC
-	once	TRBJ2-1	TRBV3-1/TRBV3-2	CASSQDAWRGEQFF	TGTGCCAGCAGCCAAGATGCTTGGAGGGGTGAGCAGTTCTTC
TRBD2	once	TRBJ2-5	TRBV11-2	CASSLDRLAGGETQYF	TGTGCCAGCAGCTTAGATCGGTTAGCGGGAGGCGAGACCCAGTACTTC
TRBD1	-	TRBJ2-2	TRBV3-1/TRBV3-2	CASRSRDRIGTGELFF	TGTGCCAGCAGGTCGAGGGACAGGATCGGCACCGGGGAGCTGTTTTTT
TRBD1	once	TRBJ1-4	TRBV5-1	CASSPSPTGGPEKLFF	TGCGCCAGCAGCCCGAGCCCCACAGGGGGACCGGAAAAACTGTTTTTT
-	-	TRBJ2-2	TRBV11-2	CASSPIRGTNTGELFF	TGTGCCAGCAGCCCCATAAGGGGCACGAACACCGGGGAGCTGTTTTTT
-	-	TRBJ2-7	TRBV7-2	CASSLMVRGSYEQYF	TGTGCCAGCAGCTTAATGGTCCGGGGTTCCTACGAGCAGTACTTC
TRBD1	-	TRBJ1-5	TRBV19	CASSIDPETGGPNSNQPQHF	TGTGCCAGTAGTATAGATCCGGAGACAGGGGGCCCCAATAGCAATCAGCCCCAGCATTTT
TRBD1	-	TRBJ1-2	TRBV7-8	CASSLGWDRGRDGYTF	TGTGCCAGCAGCTTAGGTTGGGACAGGGGGCGCGATGGCTACACCTTC